The clone carrying this T cell receptor (beta chain) was found many times. This sample is drawn from a study of T-cell reconstitution after alpha-beta-depleted transplantation in children. V gave up 4 bases and J gave up 5 bases; unmatched junction bases: 3. The germline V gene encodes CDR1 LGHDT and CDR2 YNNKEL (reference sequence). The CDR3 is made up of 14 amino acids. Unique molecular identifiers tagged the TCRbeta library. Each CDR3 protein is one row after TCRdb ran MiXCR on the PCR reads. The sample shows some 180,000 distinct CDR3 sequences, 5.5% to 7% of them seen only once. Sample: PBMCs, taken before TCRalphabeta/CD19-depleted stem cell transplant. The clonotype originates from a boy aged 2 to 9 with acute lymphoblastic leukemia, due to receive a stem cell transplant. The chain employs TRBV3-1 and TRBJ1-1; TRBD1 agrees at 11 bases. The CDR3: CASSLGQGETEAFF. The CDR3 DNA is TGTGCCAGCAGCCTGGGACAGGGGGAGACTGAAGCTTTCTTT.